A single sample gave rise to the 13 T cell receptor beta chains below, sequenced in a study of breast tumors, draining lymph nodes, adjacent tissues. Samples came from axillary lymph nodes draining the breast cancer. In TCRdb, the multiplex PCR reads were re-called with MiXCR into one record per CDR3 protein. Here the sample spans about 230,000 distinct CDR3 sequences, approximately 29% being singletons. Sequences were obtained from axillary lymph node tissue. These receptor sequences come from a female donor with breast cancer. Some clones in this sample may be carry-over from other donors' samples.

This clonotype was detected once. Sequence at one end of the junction differs from germline and may be a read error. The V and J genes are TRBV6-5 and TRBJ2-3, with D perhaps TRBD1 or TRBD2 (5 bases each). Germline V lookup: CDR1 MNHEY, CDR2 SVGAGI. This CDR3 has 13 residues. DNA for the CDR3: TGTGGCAGCTCTAGGGGAGCTTCTAGTTCGCAGTATTTT. Its protein product is CGSSRGASSSQYF.

Only a few counts were recorded for this clonotype. One base away lies a much larger clone, so this may be a sequencing read error. The gene calls are TRBV5-5 and TRBJ1-3; tentative D call: TRBD1 (5 bases). Per germline, CDR1 SGHKS and CDR2 YYEKEE (reference sequence). V gave up 1 base and J gave up 0 bases, with 8 bases separating them. There are 15 residues in the CDR3. The CDR3 loop reads CASSLRRASGNTIYF. For the CDR3, the DNA is TGTGCCAGCAGCTTGCGCAGGGCCTCTGGAAACACCATATATTTT.

Notes on this clonotype: The DNA is omitted, as the CDR3 cannot be located on it reliably, and the CDR3 follows TCRdb's listing. The J gene is TRBJ1-5, the V gene TRBV9; TRBD1 is the table's D call, not checked against the DNA. Germline assignment: CDR1 SGDLS and CDR2 YYNGEE. With termini counted, the CDR3 has 20 amino acids. This CDR3 is CASSVESYNEQFFGPGTRHF.

This clonotype was found many times. The chain joins TRBV19 to TRBJ1-2, with D hard to call. Trimming pared 2 bases from V and 2 bases from J, leaving 0 bases between. The germline CDR1 and CDR2 sequences are LNHDA and SQIVND (reference sequence). The CDR3 extends over 11 amino acids. This chain's CDR3 is CASSINYGYTF. The CDR3 coding sequence is TGTGCCAGTAGTATAAACTATGGCTACACCTTC.

This clonotype occurred many times. The chain has TRBV7-8 and TRBJ2-1, with 8 positions matching TRBD2. J was trimmed by 2 bases and V by 5 bases; bases with no gene match: 5. The CDR3 length is 15 residues. Per germline, CDR1 SGHVS and CDR2 FQNEAQ. CDR3 loop: CASSPGGRTYNEQFF. The CDR3 region has the DNA TGTGCCAGCAGCCCGGGGGGGAGAACCTACAATGAGCAGTTCTTC.

This clonotype has only a few counts. The CDR3 sequence is CASSQSSGRNTEAFF. For the CDR3, the DNA is TGCGCCAGCAGCCAGAGCTCGGGGAGAAACACTGAAGCTTTCTTT. The chain links TRBV5-1 to TRBJ1-1; D not certain. Germline V gene sequence: CDR1 SGHRS, CDR2 YFSETQ. V lost 4 bases, J lost 2 bases, and 15 bases lay in between. The CDR3 runs 15 residues.

The chain recombines TRBV12-3 or TRBV12-4 with TRBJ2-5; D is possibly TRBD1 (5 bases). V lost 6 bases, J lost 7 bases, and 15 bases lay in between. The CDR3 spans 13 residues. CDR3 nucleotide sequence: TGTGCCAGCAGAAAGACCTCAAGGGGGACCCAGTACTTC. Amino acids: CASRKTSRGTQYF.

At least ten counts were recorded for this clonotype. The V gene is TRBV15, the J gene TRBJ2-4; D is perhaps TRBD1 or TRBD2 (5 bases each). V lost 1 base and J lost 0, with 10 bases in between. The germline gives CDR1 LNHNV, CDR2 YYDKDF (reference sequence). CDR3 length equals 16 residues. CDR3 coding DNA: TGTGCCACCAGCAGAGGGTCCGGGACAGCCAAAAACATTCAGTACTTC. As protein: CATSRGSGTAKNIQYF.

This clonotype was seen ten or more times. This CDR3 is CASSLRGVLDTQYF. The CDR3 DNA is TGTGCCAGCAGCTTACGGGGAGTTCTAGATACGCAGTATTTT. The chain is built from TRBV11-3 and TRBJ2-3; tentatively, D is TRBD2 (5 bases). The germline gives CDR1 SGHNT, CDR2 YENEEA. CDR3 length equals 14 residues. The V gene lost 2 bases and the J gene lost 5 bases, with 11 bases spanning the gap. The variable domain in full, completed from reference TRBV11-3 and TRBJ2-3, reads EAGVVQSPRYKIIEKKQPVAFWCNPISGHNTLYWYLQNLGQGPELLIRYENEEAVDDSQLPKDRFSAERLKGVDSTLKIQPAELGDSAVYLCASSLRGVLDTQYFGPGTRLTVL.

Notes on this clonotype: This sequence may be a read error, since a much larger clone differs from it by one base. V usage is TRBV5-1 and J usage is TRBJ2-3; D uncertain. This CDR3 comprises 14 residues. The V end was cut by 3 bases, the J end by 2 bases, with 10 bases between. Per the germline V gene, CDR1 is SGHRS and CDR2 is YFSETQ. This CDR3 is CASSSTIATDTQYF. As DNA, the CDR3 is TGCGCCAGCAGCTCGACCATCGCCACAGATACGCAGTATTTT. Supplemented by reference TRBV5-1 and TRBJ2-3, the full variable domain reads KAGVTQTPRYLIKTRGQQVTLSCSPISGHRSVSWYQQTPGQGLQFLFEYFSETQRNKGNFPGRFSGRQFSNSRSEMNVSTLELGDSALYLCASSSTIATDTQYFGPGTRLTVL.

In its sample, this clonotype was seen many times. V gene TRBV28 combines with J gene TRBJ2-1, with D hard to call. The germline V and J ends were trimmed by 3 bases and 6 bases, with 12 bases remaining between them. In germline, CDR1 is MDHEN, CDR2 SYDVKM. This CDR3 contains 14 residues. This CDR3 reads CASSLGPRFNEQFF. DNA of the CDR3: TGTGCCAGCAGTTTGGGCCCGAGGTTCAATGAGCAGTTCTTC. Full variable domain (outside the CDR3, taken from reference TRBV28 and TRBJ2-1): DVKVTQSSRYLVKRTGEKVFLECVQDMDHENMFWYRQDPGLGLRLIYFSYDVKMKEKGDIPEGYSVSREKKERFSLILESASTNQTSMYLCASSLGPRFNEQFFGPGTRLTVL.

This clonotype has a count of ten or more. V and J are TRBV6-2 or TRBV6-3 and TRBJ2-2; a possible D gene is TRBD2 (5 bases). The V and J ends lost 2 bases and 6 bases respectively, with 7 bases between them. Germline CDR1 reads MNHEY; CDR2 reads SVGEGT. The CDR3 length is 13 residues. The CDR3 is CASSYRGPGELFF. The CDR3 coding sequence is TGTGCCAGCAGTTACCGGGGTCCCGGGGAGCTGTTTTTT.

This clonotype was found many times. The chain links TRBV5-8 to TRBJ2-3; 9 nucleotides match TRBD2. The ends lost 4 bases at V and 3 bases at J; junction bases unmatched: 6. Germline V lookup: CDR1 SGHTS, CDR2 YDEGEE. The CDR3 contains 15 residues. The CDR3 DNA reads TGTGCCAGCAGCCGACTTAGCGGGAGTACAGATACGCAGTATTTT. Amino acid sequence: CASSRLSGSTDTQYF.